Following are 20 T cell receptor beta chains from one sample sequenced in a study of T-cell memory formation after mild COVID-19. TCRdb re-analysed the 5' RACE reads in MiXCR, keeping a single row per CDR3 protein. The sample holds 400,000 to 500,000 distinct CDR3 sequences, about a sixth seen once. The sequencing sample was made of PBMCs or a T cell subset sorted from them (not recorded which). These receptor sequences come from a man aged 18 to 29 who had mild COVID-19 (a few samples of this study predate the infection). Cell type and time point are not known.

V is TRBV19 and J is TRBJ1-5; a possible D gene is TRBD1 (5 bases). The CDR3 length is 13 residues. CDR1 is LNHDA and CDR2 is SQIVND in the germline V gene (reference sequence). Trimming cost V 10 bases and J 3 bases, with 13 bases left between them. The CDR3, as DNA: TGTGCCACCAGCCCAGGGCTCAATCAGCCCCAGCATTTT. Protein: CATSPGLNQPQHF. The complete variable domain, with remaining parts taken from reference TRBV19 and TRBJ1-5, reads DGGITQSPKYLFRKEGQNVTLSCEQNLNHDAMYWYRQDPGQGLRLIYYSQIVNDFQKGDIAEGYSVSREKKESFPLTVTSAQKNPTAFYLCATSPGLNQPQHFGDGTRLSIL.

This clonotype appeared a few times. CDR3 in amino acids: CAMGQGLNEQFF. In DNA, the CDR3 is TGTGCCATGGGACAGGGACTCAATGAGCAGTTCTTC. The J gene is TRBJ2-1, the V gene TRBV10-3, with 9 bases aligning to TRBD1. V trimming: 9 bases; J trimming: 6 bases; junction bases outside the gene matches: 3. From germline, CDR1 is ENHRY and CDR2 SYGVKD. The CDR3 totals 12 residues.

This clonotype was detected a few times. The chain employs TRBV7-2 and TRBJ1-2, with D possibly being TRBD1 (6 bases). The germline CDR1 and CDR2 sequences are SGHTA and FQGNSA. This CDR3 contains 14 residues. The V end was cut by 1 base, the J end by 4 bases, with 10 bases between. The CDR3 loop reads CASSLDRAPYGYTF. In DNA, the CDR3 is TGTGCCAGCAGCTTAGACAGGGCTCCCTATGGCTACACCTTC.

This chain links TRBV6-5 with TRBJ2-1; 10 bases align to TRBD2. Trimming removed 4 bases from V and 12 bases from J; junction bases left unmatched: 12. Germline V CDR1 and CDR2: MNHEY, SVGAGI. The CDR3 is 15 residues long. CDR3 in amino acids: CASSSSLAGYGTQFF. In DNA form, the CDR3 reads TGTGCCAGCAGTTCATCACTAGCGGGGTACGGGACGCAGTTCTTC.

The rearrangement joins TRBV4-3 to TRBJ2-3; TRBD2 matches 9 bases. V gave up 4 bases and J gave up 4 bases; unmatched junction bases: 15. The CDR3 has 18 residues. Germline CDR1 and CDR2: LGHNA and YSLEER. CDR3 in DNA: TGCGCCAGCAGCCCACGCCGGGGGCGCGGGGGGGCCCCAGATACGCAGTATTTT. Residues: CASSPRRGRGGAPDTQYF.

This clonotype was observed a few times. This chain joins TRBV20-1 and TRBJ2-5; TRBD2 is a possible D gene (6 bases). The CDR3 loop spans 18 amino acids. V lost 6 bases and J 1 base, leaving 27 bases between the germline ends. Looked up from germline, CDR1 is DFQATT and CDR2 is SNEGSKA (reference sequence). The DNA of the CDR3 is TGCAGTGCGAGGAGATGGGACGAACGGGGGACCTCCCAAGAGACCCAGTACTTC. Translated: CSARRWDERGTSQETQYF.

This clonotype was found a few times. The CDR3: CASSPRQDETQYF. The CDR3 DNA sequence: TGTGCCAGCTCACCAAGACAAGACGAGACCCAGTACTTC. V and J are TRBV18 and TRBJ2-5; D not resolved. The CDR3 runs to 13 residues. Trimming stripped 2 bases from V and 5 bases from J, with 9 bases between. From germline, CDR1 is KGHSH and CDR2 LQKENI.

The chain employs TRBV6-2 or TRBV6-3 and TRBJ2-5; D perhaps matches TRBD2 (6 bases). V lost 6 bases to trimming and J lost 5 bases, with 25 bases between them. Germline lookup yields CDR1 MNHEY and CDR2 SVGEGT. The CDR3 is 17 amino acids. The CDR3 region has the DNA TGTGCCAGCAGCTCCGCCTATTGGCGTACGGGGGAGGAGACCCAGTACTTC. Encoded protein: CASSSAYWRTGEETQYF.

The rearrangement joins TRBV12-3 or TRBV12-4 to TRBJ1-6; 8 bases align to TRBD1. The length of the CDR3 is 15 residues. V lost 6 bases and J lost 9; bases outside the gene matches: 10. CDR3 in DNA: TGTGCCAGCAGCCGATGGGGACAGGCGACTTCACCCCTCCACTTT. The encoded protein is CASSRWGQATSPLHF.

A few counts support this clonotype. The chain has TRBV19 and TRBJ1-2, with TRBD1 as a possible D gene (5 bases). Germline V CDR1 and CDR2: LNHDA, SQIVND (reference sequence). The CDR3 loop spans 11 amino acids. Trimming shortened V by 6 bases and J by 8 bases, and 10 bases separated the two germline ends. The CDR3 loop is CASRRGEGYTF. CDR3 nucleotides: TGTGCCAGTAGAAGGGGCGAGGGCTACACCTTC.

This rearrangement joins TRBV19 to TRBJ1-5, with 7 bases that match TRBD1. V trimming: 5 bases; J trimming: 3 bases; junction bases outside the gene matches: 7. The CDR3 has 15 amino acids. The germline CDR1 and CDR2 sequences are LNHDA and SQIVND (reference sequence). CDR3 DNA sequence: TGTGCCAGTAGTCCCGTCGACAGGGTCAATCAGCCCCAGCATTTT. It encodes CASSPVDRVNQPQHF.

The CDR3 region has the DNA TGTGCCAGCAGCTTACTAGCGGGGGGGAGTACCTACGAGCAGTACTTC. Translated: CASSLLAGGSTYEQYF. The rearrangement uses TRBV7-3 and TRBJ2-7; the match to TRBD2 covers 12 bases. This CDR3 has 16 residues. J gave up 2 bases and V 2 bases, and 4 bases lay outside the gene matches. CDR1 is SGHTA, CDR2 FQGTGA, per germline.

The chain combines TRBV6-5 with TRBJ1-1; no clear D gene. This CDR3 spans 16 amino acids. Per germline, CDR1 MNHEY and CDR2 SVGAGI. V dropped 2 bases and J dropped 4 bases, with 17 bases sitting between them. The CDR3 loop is CASSYTTIGPSTEAFF. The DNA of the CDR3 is TGTGCCAGCAGTTACACTACAATAGGGCCGTCCACTGAAGCTTTCTTT.

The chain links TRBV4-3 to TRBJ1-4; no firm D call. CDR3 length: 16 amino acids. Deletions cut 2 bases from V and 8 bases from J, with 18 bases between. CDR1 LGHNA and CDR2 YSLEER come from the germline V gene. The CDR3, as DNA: TGCGCCAGCAGCCAATTGGGAGGTGGAGGAGGAGAAAAACTGTTTTTT. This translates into CASSQLGGGGGEKLFF.

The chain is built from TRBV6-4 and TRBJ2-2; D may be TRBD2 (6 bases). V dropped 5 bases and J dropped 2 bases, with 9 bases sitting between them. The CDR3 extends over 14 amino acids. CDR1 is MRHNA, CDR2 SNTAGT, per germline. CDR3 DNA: TGTGCCAGCAGTATGGGACTTAACACCGGGGAGCTGTTTTTT. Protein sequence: CASSMGLNTGELFF.

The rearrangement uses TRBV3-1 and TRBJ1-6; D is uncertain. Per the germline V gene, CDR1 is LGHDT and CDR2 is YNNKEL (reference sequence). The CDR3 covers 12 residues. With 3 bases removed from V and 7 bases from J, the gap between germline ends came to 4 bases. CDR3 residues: CASSHGNSPLHF. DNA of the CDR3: TGTGCCAGCAGCCATGGAAATTCACCCCTCCACTTT.

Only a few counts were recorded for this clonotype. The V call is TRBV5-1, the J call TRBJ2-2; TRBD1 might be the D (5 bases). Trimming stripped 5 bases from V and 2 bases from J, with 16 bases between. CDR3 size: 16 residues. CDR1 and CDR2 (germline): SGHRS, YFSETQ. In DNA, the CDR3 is TGCGCCAGCAGTCCAATTGGGCAGGGTAACACCGGGGAGCTGTTTTTT. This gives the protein CASSPIGQGNTGELFF. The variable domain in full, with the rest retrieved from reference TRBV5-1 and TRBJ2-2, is KAGVTQTPRYLIKTRGQQVTLSCSPISGHRSVSWYQQTPGQGLQFLFEYFSETQRNKGNFPGRFSGRQFSNSRSEMNVSTLELGDSALYLCASSPIGQGNTGELFFGEGSRLTVL.

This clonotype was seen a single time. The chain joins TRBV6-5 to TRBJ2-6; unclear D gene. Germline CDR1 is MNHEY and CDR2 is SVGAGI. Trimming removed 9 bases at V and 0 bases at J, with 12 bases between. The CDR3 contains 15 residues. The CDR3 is CASVAVSSGANVLTF. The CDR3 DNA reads TGTGCCAGTGTGGCAGTTAGCTCTGGGGCCAACGTCCTGACTTTC.

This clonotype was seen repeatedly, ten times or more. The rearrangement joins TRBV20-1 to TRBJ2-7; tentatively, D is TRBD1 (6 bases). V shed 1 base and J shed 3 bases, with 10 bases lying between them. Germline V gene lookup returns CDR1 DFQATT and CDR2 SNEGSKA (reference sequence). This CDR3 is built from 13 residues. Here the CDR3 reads CSARVGRGYEQYF. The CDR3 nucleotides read TGCAGTGCTAGAGTAGGCAGGGGCTACGAGCAGTACTTC.

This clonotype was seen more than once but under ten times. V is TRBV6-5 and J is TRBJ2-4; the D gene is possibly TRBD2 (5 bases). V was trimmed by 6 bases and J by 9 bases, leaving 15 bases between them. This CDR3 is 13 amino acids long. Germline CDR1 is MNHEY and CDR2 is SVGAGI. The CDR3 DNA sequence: TGTGCCAGCAGGAGGGTAGGAGAAGGCATTCAGTACTTC. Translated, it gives CASRRVGEGIQYF.